These T cell receptor beta chains were read from a single sample in a study of blood T cells in healthy people across ages. TCRdb recomputed calls from the 5' RACE reads with MiXCR, one row per CDR3 protein. The sample has 1.4 million to 1.5 million distinct CDR3 sequences, 42% seen once. Material: blood. Source of these receptors: a woman aged 18-30 years in good health. CDR3s include the opening cysteine and the closing phenylalanine or tryptophan.

cdr3_aa	v_call	j_call
CASSPLGTGGGQYF	TRBV18	TRBJ2-5
CASSLTASSTDTQYF	TRBV7-3	TRBJ2-3
CSARSQGPYNEQFF	TRBV20-1	TRBJ2-1
CASSVAQGHPNEKLFF	TRBV9	TRBJ1-4
CASSQDTSSYRYEQYF	TRBV4-1	TRBJ2-7
CATSIVSDGREGNLYEQYF	TRBV15	TRBJ2-7
CASSLGLVAGVYEQYF	TRBV27	TRBJ2-7
CSAGGGSGYTF	TRBV29-1	TRBJ1-2
CSARDLRGDYNEQFF	TRBV20-1	TRBJ2-1
CASSLIGGWTGGRGTEAFF	TRBV13	TRBJ1-1
CASSPAVAVNTGELFF	TRBV9	TRBJ2-2
CASSASGTGLHEQFF	TRBV9	TRBJ2-1
CASTPSTDRTNYGYTF	TRBV5-1	TRBJ1-2
CAIRISGGSYNEQFF	TRBV10-3	TRBJ2-1
CASSLSRSGGFDTGELFF	TRBV7-3	TRBJ2-2
CSARGRQGGRVYNEQFF	TRBV20-1	TRBJ2-1
CASSPRPLAGANNEQFF	TRBV12-3/TRBV12-4	TRBJ2-1
CASRARGGYGYTF	TRBV28	TRBJ1-2
CASSHRDRLSGANVLTF	TRBV6-5	TRBJ2-6
CSAPNRYYEQYF	TRBV20-1	TRBJ2-7
CASSDGRSGTGELFF	TRBV10-1	TRBJ2-2
CASSARGGNRDGYTF	TRBV13	TRBJ1-2